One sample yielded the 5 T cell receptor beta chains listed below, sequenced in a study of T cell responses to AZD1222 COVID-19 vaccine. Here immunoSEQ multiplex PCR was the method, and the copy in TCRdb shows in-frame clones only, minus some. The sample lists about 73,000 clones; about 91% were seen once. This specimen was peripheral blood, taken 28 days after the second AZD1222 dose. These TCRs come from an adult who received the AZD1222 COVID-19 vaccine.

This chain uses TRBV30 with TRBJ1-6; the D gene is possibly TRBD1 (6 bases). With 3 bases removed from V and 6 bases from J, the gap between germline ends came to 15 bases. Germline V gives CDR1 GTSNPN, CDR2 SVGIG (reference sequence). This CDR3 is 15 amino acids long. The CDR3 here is CAWRTAGQFNSPLHF. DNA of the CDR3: TGTGCCTGGAGGACGGCAGGACAGTTTAATTCACCCCTCCACTTT.

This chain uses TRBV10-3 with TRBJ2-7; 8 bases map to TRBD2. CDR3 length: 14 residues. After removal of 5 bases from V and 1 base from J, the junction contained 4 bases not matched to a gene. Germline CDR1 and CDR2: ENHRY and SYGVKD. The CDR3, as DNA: TGTGCCATCAGTCGAGCGGGGGATTCCTACGAGCAGTACGTC. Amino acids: CAISRAGDSYEQYV.

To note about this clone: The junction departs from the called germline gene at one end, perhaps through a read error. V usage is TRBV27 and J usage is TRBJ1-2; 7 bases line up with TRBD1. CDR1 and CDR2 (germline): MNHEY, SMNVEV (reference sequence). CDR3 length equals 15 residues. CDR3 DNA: TGTACCAGCAAGGCGGCAGGGGGAGGATCCTATGGCTACACCTTC. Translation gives CTSKAAGGGSYGYTF.

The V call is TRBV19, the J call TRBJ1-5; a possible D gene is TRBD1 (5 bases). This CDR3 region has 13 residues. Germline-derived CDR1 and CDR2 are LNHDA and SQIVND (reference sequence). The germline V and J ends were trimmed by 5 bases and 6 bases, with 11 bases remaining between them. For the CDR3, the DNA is TGTGCCAGTAGTGTCCGGGGCGGTCAGCCCCAGCATTTT. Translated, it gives CASSVRGGQPQHF.

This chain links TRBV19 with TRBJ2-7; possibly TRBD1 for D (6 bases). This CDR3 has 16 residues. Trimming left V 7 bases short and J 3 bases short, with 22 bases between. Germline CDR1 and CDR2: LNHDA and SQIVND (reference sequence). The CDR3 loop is CASNGMSGRGIYEQYF. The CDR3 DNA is TGTGCCAGTAATGGGATGAGTGGCAGGGGAATCTACGAGCAGTACTTC.